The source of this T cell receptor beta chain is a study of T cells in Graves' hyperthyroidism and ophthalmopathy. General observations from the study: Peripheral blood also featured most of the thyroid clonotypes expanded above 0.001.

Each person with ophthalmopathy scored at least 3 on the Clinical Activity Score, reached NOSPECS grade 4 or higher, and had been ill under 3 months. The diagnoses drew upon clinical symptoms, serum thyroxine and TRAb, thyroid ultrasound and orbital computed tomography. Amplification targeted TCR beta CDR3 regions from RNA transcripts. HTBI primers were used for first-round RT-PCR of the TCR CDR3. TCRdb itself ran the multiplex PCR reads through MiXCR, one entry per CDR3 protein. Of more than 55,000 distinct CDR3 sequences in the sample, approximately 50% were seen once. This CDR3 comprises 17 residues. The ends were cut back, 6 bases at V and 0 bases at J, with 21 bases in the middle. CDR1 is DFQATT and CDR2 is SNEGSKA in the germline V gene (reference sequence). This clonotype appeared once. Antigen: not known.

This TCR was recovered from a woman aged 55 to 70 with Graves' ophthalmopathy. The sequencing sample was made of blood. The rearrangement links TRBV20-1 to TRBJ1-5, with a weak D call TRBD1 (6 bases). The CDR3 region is CSAPRGGDTLSNQPQHF. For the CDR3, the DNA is TGCAGTGCACCGCGAGGGGGGGATACCCTTAGCAATCAGCCCCAGCATTTT.